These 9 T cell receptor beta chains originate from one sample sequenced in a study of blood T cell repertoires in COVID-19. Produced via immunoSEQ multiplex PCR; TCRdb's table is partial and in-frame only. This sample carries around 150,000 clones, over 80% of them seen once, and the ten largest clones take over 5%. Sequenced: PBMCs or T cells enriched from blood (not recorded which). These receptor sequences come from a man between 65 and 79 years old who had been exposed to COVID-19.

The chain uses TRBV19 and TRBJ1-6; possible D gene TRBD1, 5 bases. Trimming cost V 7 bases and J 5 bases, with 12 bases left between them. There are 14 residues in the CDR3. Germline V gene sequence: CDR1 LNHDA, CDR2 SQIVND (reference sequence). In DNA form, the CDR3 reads TGTGCCAGTACCGGGGGTACGAATAATTCACCCCTCCACTTT. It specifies CASTGGTNNSPLHF.

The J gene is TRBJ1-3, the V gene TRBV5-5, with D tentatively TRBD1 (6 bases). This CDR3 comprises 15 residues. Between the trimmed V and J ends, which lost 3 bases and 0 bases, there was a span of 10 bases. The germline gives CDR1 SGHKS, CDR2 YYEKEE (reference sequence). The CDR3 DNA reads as TGTGCCAGCAGCTCAGACAGGAGCTCTGGAAACACCATATATTTT. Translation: CASSSDRSSGNTIYF.

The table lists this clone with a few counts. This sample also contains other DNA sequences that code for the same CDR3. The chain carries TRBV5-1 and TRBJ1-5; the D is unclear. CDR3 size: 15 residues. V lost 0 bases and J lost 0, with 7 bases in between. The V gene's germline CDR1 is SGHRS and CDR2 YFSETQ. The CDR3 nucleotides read TGCGCCAGCAGCTTGGCGGGGTATAGCAATCAGCCCCAGCATTTT. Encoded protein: CASSLAGYSNQPQHF.

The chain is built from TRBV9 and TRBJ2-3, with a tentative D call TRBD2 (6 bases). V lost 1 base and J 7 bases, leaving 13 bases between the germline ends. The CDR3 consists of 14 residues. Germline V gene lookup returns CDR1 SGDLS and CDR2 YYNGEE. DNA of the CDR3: TGTGCCAGCAGCGTAAGGGACGGGAGAAATACGCAGTATTTT. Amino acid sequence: CASSVRDGRNTQYF.

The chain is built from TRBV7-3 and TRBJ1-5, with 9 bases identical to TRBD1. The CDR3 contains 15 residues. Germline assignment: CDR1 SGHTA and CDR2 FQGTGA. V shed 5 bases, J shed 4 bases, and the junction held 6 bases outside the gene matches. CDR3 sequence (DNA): TGTGCCAGCAGCATCGGGGACAGGGCAAATCAGCCCCAGCATTTT. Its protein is CASSIGDRANQPQHF. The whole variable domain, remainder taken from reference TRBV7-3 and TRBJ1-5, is GAGVSQTPSNKVTEKGKYVELRCDPISGHTALYWYRQSLGQGPEFLIYFQGTGAADDSGLPNDRFFAVRPEGSVSTLKIQRTERGDSAVYLCASSIGDRANQPQHFGDGTRLSIL.

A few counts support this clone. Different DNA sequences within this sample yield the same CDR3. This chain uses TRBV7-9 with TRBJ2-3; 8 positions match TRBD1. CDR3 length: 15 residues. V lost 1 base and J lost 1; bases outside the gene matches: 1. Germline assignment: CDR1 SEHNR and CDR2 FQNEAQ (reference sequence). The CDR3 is CASSLVQGGTDTQYF. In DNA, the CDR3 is TGTGCCAGCAGCTTAGTACAGGGGGGCACAGATACGCAGTATTTT.

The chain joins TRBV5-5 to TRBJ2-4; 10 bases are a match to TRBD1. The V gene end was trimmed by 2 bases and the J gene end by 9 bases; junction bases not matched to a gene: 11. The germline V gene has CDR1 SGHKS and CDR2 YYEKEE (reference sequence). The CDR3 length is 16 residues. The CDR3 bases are TGTGCCAGCAGCTTTTCGGGACAGGGGTCAAGGGGCATTCAGTACTTC. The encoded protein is CASSFSGQGSRGIQYF.

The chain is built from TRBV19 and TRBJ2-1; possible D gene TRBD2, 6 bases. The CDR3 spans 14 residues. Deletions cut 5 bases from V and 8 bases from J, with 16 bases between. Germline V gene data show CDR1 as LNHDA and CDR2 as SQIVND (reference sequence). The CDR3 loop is CASSLRLGRHEQFF. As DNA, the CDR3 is TGTGCCAGTAGTCTTCGACTAGGTCGTCATGAGCAGTTCTTC.

The CDR3 protein is CASSLGEFLNSPLHF. The CDR3 nucleotides are TGTGCCAGCAGCTTAGGGGAGTTTCTTAATTCACCCCTCCACTTT. The V gene is TRBV7-2, the J gene TRBJ1-6; D is unresolved. Trimming removed 1 base at V and 6 bases at J, with 10 bases between. Germline values: CDR1 SGHTA, CDR2 FQGNSA. The CDR3 is made up of 15 amino acids.